Presented here are 18 T cell receptor beta chains from one specimen sequenced in a study of T cell responses to AZD1222 COVID-19 vaccine. Clones were sequenced by immunoSEQ multiplex PCR, and TCRdb holds only the in-frame ones, with some missing. Of 60,000 to 85,000 clones in the sample, around 86% were seen once. The sequencing used peripheral blood, collected 28 days after the second AZD1222 dose. These receptors came from an adult who received the AZD1222 COVID-19 vaccine.

The CDR3 DNA follows: TGTGCCAGTGGGGGACTAGCGGACACAGATACGCAGTATTTT. It yields the protein CASGGLADTDTQYF. The rearrangement links TRBV2 to TRBJ2-3; 11 nucleotides agree with TRBD2. The trim removed 9 bases at V and 2 bases at J, leaving 4 bases unmatched. CDR3 length: 14 amino acids. The germline V gene encodes CDR1 SNHLY and CDR2 FYNNEI.

This clone was recorded once. The rearrangement links TRBV19 to TRBJ2-5, with D possibly matching TRBD1 (6 bases). The germline gives CDR1 LNHDA, CDR2 SQIVND (reference sequence). V was shortened by 3 bases and J by 5 bases, with 10 bases between the two germline ends. The CDR3 runs to 13 residues. The CDR3 region has the DNA TGTGCCAGTAGTATGGGACATGGGGAGACCCAGTACTTC. Residues: CASSMGHGETQYF.

The chain carries TRBV12-2 and TRBJ1-2. TRBV12-2 is given as a pseudogene. The CDR3 is 13 amino acids. The CDR3 region is CASRLVEGLGYTF. CDR3 bases: TGTGCAAGTCGCTTAGTCGAGGGGCTAGGCTACACCTTC.

V and J are TRBV12-3 or TRBV12-4 and TRBJ1-5; no clear D gene. Trimming cost V 3 bases and J 5 bases, with 8 bases left between them. The length of the CDR3 is 13 residues. This chain's CDR3 is CASSLQAYQPQHF. Here the CDR3 DNA reads TGTGCCAGCAGTTTGCAGGCTTATCAGCCCCAGCATTTT.

V gene TRBV11-3 combines with J gene TRBJ2-1; D is ambiguous. Germline assignment: CDR1 SGHNT and CDR2 YENEEA. This CDR3 spans 12 amino acids. V was shortened by 1 base and J by 9 bases, with 7 bases between the two germline ends. DNA of the CDR3: TGTGCCAGCAGCTTAGGGGTCGGTGAGCAGTTCTTC. Translated, it gives CASSLGVGEQFF.

This clone was picked up a small number of times. The CDR3 is CASSPRTSGSIYEQYF. Here the CDR3 DNA reads TGTGCCAGCAGCCCCCGGACTAGCGGGAGCATTTACGAGCAGTACTTC. The gene calls are TRBV3-1 (or the pseudogene TRBV3-2) and TRBJ2-7, with 13 bases matching TRBD2. This CDR3 spans 16 amino acids. J lost 4 bases, V lost 4 bases, and 7 bases had no gene match. Germline V gives CDR1 LGHDT, CDR2 YNNKEL (reference sequence).

The table lists this clone with a count of one. The rearrangement uses TRBV5-1 and TRBJ2-7; possible D gene TRBD1, 5 bases. CDR3 size: 13 residues. Trimming pared 6 bases from V and 3 bases from J, leaving 13 bases between. CDR1 SGHRS and CDR2 YFSETQ come from the germline V gene. This CDR3 reads CASTNQGGYEQYF. The CDR3 coding sequence is TGCGCCAGCACCAACCAGGGCGGCTACGAGCAGTACTTC.

The chain links TRBV5-5 to TRBJ1-1; 8 bases align to TRBD1. CDR3 length equals 13 residues. Trimming at V came to 4 bases and at J to 4 bases, leaving 3 bases not matched to a gene. CDR1 and CDR2 (germline): SGHKS, YYEKEE (reference sequence). DNA of the CDR3: TGTGCCAGCAGCCCCGACAGGGGCACTGAAGCTTTCTTT. Amino acid sequence: CASSPDRGTEAFF. Full variable domain (outside the CDR3, taken from reference TRBV5-5 and TRBJ1-1): DAGVTQSPTHLIKTRGQQVTLRCSPISGHKSVSWYQQVLGQGPQFIFQYYEKEERGRGNFPDRFSARQFPNYSSELNVNALLLGDSALYLCASSPDRGTEAFFGQGTRLTVV.

CDR3 protein: CAVTSGGSTDTQYF. The CDR3 DNA reads as TGTGCCGTAACTAGCGGGGGGAGCACAGATACGCAGTATTTT. The V gene is TRBV6-5, the J gene TRBJ2-3; TRBD2 matches at 12 bases. Germline CDR1 is MNHEY and CDR2 is SVGAGI. V was pared by 11 bases and J by 0 bases, with 3 bases of the junction left unmatched. This CDR3 region has 14 residues.

This clone was detected only a few times. The CDR3 region is CSGSGTAYGYTF. The CDR3 DNA is TGCAGCGGTTCTGGGACAGCCTATGGCTACACCTTC. The chain recombines TRBV29-1 with TRBJ1-2; the match to TRBD1 covers 7 bases. This CDR3 spans 12 amino acids. The germline V gene encodes CDR1 SQVTM and CDR2 ANQGSEA. V lost 7 bases, J lost 4 bases, and 6 bases stayed unmatched.

The chain carries TRBV19 and TRBJ1-2; D unresolved. Germline V gene lookup returns CDR1 LNHDA and CDR2 SQIVND (reference sequence). With 7 bases removed from V and 1 base from J, the gap between germline ends came to 13 bases. The length of the CDR3 is 14 residues. CDR3 loop: CASTLEPVNYGYTF. The CDR3 DNA follows: TGTGCCAGTACCCTAGAGCCGGTTAACTATGGCTACACCTTC.

A single count supports this clone. The CDR3, as DNA: TGTGCCAGCTCACCCCCGATGAACCGAAACACCATATATTTT. It translates to CASSPPMNRNTIYF. The chain has TRBV18 and TRBJ1-3; D is undetermined. The CDR3 runs 14 residues. The V end lost 3 bases, the J end lost 5 bases, and 11 bases lay between the germline ends. From germline, CDR1 is KGHSH and CDR2 LQKENI.

V and J are TRBV10-1 and TRBJ1-1; D is undetermined. CDR3 length: 10 residues. Germline-derived CDR1 and CDR2 are WNHNN and SYGVQD (reference sequence). Trimming pared 4 bases from V and 6 bases from J, leaving 3 bases between. The CDR3 spells CASSAPEAFF. For the CDR3, the DNA is TGCGCCAGCAGTGCCCCTGAAGCTTTCTTT.

This clone has just one count. The rearrangement uses TRBV9 and TRBJ1-6; D is perhaps TRBD1 (5 bases). Germline values: CDR1 SGDLS, CDR2 YYNGEE. V shed 0 bases and J shed 10 bases, with 14 bases lying between them. This CDR3 is built from 15 residues. The CDR3 loop reads CASSVAGGESSPLHF. CDR3 in DNA: TGTGCCAGCAGCGTAGCTGGGGGGGAAAGCTCACCCCTCCACTTT.

This chain links TRBV11-1 with TRBJ2-7; TRBD1 agrees at 7 bases. Germline V gene sequence: CDR1 SGHAT, CDR2 FQDESV (reference sequence). The trim removed 5 bases at V and 5 bases at J, leaving 12 bases unmatched. CDR3 length: 15 residues. The CDR3 sequence is CASSGHRGMGHEQYF. The CDR3 DNA sequence: TGTGCCAGCAGCGGCCACAGGGGAATGGGACACGAGCAGTACTTC.

This chain joins TRBV7-2 and TRBJ1-5; D remains ambiguous. The germline V gene has CDR1 SGHTA and CDR2 FQGNSA. CDR3 length equals 13 residues. V lost 5 bases to trimming and J lost 3 bases, with 8 bases between them. CDR3 sequence reads: CASSPNPNQPQHF. CDR3 nucleotides: TGTGCCAGCAGCCCTAATCCCAATCAGCCCCAGCATTTT. Based on the CDR3 plus reference TRBV7-2 and TRBJ1-5, the full variable domain is GAGVSQSPSNKVTEKGKDVELRCDPISGHTALYWYRQSLGQGLEFLIYFQGNSAPDKSGLPSDRFSAERTGGSVSTLTIQRTQQEDSAVYLCASSPNPNQPQHFGDGTRLSIL.

The chain employs TRBV14 and TRBJ1-4, with unresolved D. Looked up from germline, CDR1 is SGHDN and CDR2 is FVKESK. The CDR3 is made up of 16 amino acids. V was cut by 5 bases and J by 1 base, with 14 bases left in between. The CDR3, as DNA: TGTGCCAGCAGCAATTCTCGGACCCGAACTAATGAAAAACTGTTTTTT. It encodes CASSNSRTRTNEKLFF.

This clone was picked up one time. This chain uses TRBV5-1 with TRBJ1-4, with D possibly being TRBD1 (5 bases). Trimming cost V 4 bases and J 0 bases, with 19 bases left between them. CDR1 and CDR2 (germline): SGHRS, YFSETQ. The CDR3 contains 18 residues. The DNA for the CDR3 is TGCGCCAGCAGCACGGGACGGCTAGCCCCGACAACTAATGAAAAACTGTTTTTT. The encoded protein is CASSTGRLAPTTNEKLFF.